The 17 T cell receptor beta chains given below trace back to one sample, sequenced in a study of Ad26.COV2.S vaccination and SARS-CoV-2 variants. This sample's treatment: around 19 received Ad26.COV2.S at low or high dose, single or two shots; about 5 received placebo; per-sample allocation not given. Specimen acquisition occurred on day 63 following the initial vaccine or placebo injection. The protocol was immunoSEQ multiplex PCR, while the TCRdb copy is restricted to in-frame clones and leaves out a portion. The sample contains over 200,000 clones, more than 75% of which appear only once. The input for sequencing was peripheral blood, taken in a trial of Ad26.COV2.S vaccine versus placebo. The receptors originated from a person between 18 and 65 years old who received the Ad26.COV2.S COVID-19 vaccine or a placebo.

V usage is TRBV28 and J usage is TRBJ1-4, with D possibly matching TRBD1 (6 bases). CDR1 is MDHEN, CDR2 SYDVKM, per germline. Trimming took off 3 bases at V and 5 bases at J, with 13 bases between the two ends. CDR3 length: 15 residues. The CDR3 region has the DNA TGTGCCAGCAGTTTGGCCGGGGGCAGAAATGAAAAACTGTTTTTT. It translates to CASSLAGGRNEKLFF.

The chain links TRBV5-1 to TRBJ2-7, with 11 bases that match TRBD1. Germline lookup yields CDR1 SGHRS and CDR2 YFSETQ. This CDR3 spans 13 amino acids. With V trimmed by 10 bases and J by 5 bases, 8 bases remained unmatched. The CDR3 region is CACAPGQGDEQYF. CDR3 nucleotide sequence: TGCGCCTGCGCGCCGGGACAGGGGGACGAGCAGTACTTC.

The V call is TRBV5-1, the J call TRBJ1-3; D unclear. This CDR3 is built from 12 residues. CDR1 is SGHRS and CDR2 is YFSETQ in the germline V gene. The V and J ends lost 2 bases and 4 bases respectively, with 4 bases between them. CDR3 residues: CASSLGGNTIYF. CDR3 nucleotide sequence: TGCGCCAGCAGCTTAGGGGGAAACACCATATATTTT. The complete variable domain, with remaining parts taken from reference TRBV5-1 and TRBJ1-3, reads KAGVTQTPRYLIKTRGQQVTLSCSPISGHRSVSWYQQTPGQGLQFLFEYFSETQRNKGNFPGRFSGRQFSNSRSEMNVSTLELGDSALYLCASSLGGNTIYFGEGSWLTVV.

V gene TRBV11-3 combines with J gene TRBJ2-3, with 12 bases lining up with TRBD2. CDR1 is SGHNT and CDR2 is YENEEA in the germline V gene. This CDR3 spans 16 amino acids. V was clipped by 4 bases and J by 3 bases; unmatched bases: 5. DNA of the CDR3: TGTGCCAGCAGCTATAGACTAGCGGGAGCGACAGATACGCAGTATTTT. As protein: CASSYRLAGATDTQYF.

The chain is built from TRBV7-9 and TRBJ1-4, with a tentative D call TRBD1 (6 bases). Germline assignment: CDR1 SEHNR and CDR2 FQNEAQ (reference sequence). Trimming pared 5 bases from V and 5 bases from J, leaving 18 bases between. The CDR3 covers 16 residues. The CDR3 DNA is TGTGCCAGCAGCCACCGATGGGGGGCGAGGAATGAAAAACTGTTTTTT. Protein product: CASSHRWGARNEKLFF.

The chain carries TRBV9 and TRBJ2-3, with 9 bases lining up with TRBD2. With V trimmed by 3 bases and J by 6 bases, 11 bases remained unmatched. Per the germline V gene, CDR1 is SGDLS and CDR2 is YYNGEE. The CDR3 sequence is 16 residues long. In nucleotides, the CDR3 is TGTGCCAGCAGCGGGAAGAGCGGGGGGCTTCTCGATACGCAGTATTTT. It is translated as CASSGKSGGLLDTQYF.

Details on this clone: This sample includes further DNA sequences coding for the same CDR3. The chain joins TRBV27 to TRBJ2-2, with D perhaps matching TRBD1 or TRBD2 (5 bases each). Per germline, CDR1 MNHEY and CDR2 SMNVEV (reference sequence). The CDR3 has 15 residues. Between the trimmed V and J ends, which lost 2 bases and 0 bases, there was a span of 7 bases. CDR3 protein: CASSLGTANTGELFF. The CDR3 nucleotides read TGTGCCAGCAGTTTAGGGACCGCGAACACCGGGGAGCTGTTTTTT.

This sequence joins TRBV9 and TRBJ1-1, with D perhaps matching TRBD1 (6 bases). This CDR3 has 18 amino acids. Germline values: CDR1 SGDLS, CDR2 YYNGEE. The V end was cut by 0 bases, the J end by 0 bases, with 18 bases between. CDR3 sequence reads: CASSVATSTGPLNTEAFF. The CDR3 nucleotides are TGTGCCAGCAGCGTAGCTACGTCGACAGGCCCCCTGAACACTGAAGCTTTCTTT. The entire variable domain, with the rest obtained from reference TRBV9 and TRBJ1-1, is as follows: DSGVTQTPKHLITATGQRVTLRCSPRSGDLSVYWYQQSLDQGLQFLIQYYNGEERAKGNILERFSAQQFPDLHSELNLSSLELGDSALYFCASSVATSTGPLNTEAFFGQGTRLTVV.

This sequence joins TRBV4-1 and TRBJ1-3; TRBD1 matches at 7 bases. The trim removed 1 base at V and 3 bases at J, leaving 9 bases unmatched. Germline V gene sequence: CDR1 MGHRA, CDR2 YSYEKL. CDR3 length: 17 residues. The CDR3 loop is CASSQAPGGEVGNTIYF. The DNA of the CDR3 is TGCGCCAGCAGCCAAGCTCCAGGGGGAGAGGTTGGAAACACCATATATTTT.

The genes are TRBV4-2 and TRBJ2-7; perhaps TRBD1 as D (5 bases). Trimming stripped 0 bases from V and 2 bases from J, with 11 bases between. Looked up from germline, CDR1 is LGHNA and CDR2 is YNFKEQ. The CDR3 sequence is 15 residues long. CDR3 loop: CASSQDDSFPYEQYF. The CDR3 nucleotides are TGTGCCAGCAGCCAAGATGACAGTTTCCCCTACGAGCAGTACTTC.

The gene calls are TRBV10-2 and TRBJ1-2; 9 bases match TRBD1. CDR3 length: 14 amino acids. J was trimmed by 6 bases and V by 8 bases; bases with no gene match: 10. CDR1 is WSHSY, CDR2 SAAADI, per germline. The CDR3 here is CASGEQTGGNGYTF. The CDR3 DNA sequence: TGCGCCAGCGGGGAACAGACAGGGGGAAATGGCTACACCTTC.

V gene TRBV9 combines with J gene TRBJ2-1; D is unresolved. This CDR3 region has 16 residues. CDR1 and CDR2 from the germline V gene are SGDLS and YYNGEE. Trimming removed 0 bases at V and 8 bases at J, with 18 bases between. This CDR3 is CASSVGEGKRRHEQFF. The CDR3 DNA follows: TGTGCCAGCAGCGTAGGGGAAGGGAAGAGGCGGCATGAGCAGTTCTTC.

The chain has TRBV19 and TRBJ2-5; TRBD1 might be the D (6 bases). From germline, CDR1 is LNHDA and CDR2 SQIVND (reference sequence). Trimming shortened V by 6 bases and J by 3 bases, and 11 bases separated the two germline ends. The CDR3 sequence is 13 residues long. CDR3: CASRLGQKETQYF. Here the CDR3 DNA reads TGTGCCAGTAGACTAGGACAGAAAGAGACCCAGTACTTC.

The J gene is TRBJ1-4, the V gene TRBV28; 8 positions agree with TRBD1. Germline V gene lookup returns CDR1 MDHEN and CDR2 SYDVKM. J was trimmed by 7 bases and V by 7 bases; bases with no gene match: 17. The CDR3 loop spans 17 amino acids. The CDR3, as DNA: TGTGCCAGCATGGGGGACAGGTTTGGGCACCTTGGTGAAAAACTGTTTTTT. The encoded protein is CASMGDRFGHLGEKLFF.

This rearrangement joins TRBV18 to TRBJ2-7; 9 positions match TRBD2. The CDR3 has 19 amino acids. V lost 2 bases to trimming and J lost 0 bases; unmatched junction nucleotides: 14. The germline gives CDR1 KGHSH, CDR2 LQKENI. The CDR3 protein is CASSPRPIAGARSSYEQYF. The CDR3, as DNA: TGTGCCAGCTCACCAAGGCCGATAGCGGGGGCCAGGAGCTCCTACGAGCAGTACTTC.

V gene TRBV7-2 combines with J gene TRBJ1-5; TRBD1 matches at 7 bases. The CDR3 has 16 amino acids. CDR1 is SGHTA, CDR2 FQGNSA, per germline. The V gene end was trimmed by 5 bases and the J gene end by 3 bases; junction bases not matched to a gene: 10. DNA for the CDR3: TGTGCCAGCAGCACAGGGGTCGGCCGGGTCAATCAGCCCCAGCATTTT. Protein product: CASSTGVGRVNQPQHF.

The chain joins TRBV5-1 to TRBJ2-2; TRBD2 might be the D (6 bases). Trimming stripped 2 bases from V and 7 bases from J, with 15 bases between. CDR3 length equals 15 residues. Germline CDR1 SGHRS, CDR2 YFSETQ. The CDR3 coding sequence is TGCGCCAGCAGCTTTACGGCTAGCGTAAGCGGGGAGCTGTTTTTT. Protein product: CASSFTASVSGELFF.